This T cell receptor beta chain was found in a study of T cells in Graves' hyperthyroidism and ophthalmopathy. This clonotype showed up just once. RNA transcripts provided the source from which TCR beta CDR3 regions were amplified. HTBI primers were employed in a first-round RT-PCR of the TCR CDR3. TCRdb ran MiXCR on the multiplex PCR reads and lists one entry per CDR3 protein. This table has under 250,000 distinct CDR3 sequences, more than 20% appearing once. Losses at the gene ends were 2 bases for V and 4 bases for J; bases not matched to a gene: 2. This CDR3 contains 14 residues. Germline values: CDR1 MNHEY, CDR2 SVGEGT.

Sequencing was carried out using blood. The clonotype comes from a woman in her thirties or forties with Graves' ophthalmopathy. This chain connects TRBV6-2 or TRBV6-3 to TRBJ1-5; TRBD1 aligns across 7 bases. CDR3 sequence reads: CASSYGQVNQPQHF. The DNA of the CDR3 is TGTGCCAGCAGTTACGGACAGGTTAATCAGCCCCAGCATTTT.